This record looks at one T cell receptor beta chain sequence and its context. Relative to the germline gene, one junction end is altered; a read error may explain this. These data come from a study of shared clonotypes between healthy human individuals. From germline, CDR1 is SGHAT and CDR2 FQNNGV. The CDR3 extends over 13 amino acids. Produced via immunoSEQ multiplex PCR; TCRdb's table is partial and in-frame only. The sample holds some 2,400,000 clones; nearly 97% are singletons and the top ten take around 0.13%. The clonotype was recovered from a man between 18 and 29 years old in good health. The source material was naive CD4+ T cells sorted from blood. Subset defined: CD45RA+ positively selected. This chain joins TRBV11-2 and TRBJ1-3; D is ambiguous. CDR3 DNA: TGTGCCAGCAGCTTAGTAAGTGGAGACACCATATATTTT. Protein: CASSLVSGDTIYF. Variable domain in full (rest from reference TRBV11-2 and TRBJ1-3): EAGVAQSPRYKIIEKRQSVAFWCNPISGHATLYWYQQILGQGPKLLIQFQNNGVVDDSQLPKDRFSAERLKGVDSTLKIQPAKLEDSAVYLCASSLVSGDTIYFGEGSWLTVV.